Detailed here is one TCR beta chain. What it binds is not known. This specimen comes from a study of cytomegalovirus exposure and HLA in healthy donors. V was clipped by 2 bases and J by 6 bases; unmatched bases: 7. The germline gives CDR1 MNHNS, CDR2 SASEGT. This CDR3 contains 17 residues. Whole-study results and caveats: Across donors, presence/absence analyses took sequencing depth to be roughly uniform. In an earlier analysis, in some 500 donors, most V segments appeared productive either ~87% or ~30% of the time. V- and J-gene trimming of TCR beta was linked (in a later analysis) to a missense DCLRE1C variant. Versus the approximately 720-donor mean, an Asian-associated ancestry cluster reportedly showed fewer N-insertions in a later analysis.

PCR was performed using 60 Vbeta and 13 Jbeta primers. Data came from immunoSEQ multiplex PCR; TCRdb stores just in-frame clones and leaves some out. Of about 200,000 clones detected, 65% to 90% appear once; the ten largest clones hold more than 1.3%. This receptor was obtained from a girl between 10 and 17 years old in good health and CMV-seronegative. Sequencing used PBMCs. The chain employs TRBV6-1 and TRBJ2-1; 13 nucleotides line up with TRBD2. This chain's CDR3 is CASSESVLAGGGNEQFF. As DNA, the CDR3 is TGTGCCAGCAGTGAATCCGTACTAGCGGGGGGGGGCAATGAGCAGTTCTTC.